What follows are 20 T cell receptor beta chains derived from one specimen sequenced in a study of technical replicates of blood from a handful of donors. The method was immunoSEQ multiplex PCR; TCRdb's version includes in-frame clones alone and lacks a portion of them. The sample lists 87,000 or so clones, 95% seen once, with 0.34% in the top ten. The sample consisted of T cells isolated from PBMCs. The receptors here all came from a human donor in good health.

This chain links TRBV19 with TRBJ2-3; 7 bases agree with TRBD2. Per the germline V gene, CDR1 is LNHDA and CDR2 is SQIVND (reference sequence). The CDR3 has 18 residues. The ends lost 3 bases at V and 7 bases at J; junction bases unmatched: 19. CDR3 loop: CASSIFSFSAGDVHTQYF. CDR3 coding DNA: TGTGCCAGTAGTATCTTCTCTTTTTCGGCGGGAGACGTGCATACGCAGTATTTT.

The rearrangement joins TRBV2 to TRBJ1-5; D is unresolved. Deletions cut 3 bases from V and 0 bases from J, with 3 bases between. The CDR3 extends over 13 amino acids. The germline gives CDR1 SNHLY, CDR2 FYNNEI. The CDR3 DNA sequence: TGTGCCAGCAGTGATTATAGCAATCAGCCCCAGCATTTT. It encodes CASSDYSNQPQHF. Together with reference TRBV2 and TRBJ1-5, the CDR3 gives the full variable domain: EPEVTQTPSHQVTQMGQEVILRCVPISNHLYFYWYRQILGQKVEFLVSFYNNEISEKSEIFDDQFSVERPDGSNFTLKIRSTKLEDSAMYFCASSDYSNQPQHFGDGTRLSIL.

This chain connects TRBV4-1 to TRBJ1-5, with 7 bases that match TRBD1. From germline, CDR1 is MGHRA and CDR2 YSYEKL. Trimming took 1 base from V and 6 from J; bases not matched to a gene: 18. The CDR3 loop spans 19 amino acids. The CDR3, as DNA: TGCGCCAGCAGCCAAGTATTGACCATCCGAGAGGGGGCTTCTCAGCCCCAGCATTTT. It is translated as CASSQVLTIREGASQPQHF.

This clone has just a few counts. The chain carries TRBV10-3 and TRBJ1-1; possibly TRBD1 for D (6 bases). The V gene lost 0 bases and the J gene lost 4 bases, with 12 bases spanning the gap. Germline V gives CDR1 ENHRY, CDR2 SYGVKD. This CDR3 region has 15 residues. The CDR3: CAISESSRGATEAFF. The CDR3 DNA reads TGTGCCATCAGTGAGTCCAGCAGGGGAGCCACTGAAGCTTTCTTT.

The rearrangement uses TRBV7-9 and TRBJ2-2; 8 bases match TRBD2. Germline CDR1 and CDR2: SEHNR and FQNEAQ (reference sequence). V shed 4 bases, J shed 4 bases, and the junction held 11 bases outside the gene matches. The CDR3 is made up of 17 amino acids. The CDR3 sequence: CASSSPHGRAVTGELFF. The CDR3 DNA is TGTGCCAGCAGCTCCCCTCACGGGAGGGCCGTCACCGGGGAGCTGTTTTTT.

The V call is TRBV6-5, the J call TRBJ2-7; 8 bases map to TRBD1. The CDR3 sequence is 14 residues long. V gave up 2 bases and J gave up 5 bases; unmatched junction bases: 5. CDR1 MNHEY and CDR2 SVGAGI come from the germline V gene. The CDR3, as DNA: TGTGCCAGCAGTTACAGGACAGGGATGAACGAGCAGTACTTC. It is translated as CASSYRTGMNEQYF.

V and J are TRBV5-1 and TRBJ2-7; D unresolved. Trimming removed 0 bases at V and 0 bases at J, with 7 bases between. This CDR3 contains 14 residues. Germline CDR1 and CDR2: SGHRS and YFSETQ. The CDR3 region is CASSLAPSSYEQYF. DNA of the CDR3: TGCGCCAGCAGCTTGGCACCGAGCTCCTACGAGCAGTACTTC.

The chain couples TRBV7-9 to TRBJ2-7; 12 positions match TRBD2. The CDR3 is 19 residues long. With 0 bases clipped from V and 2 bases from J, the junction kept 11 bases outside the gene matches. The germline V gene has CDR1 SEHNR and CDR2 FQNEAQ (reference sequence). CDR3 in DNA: TGTGCCAGCAGCTTAGCTGGACTAGCGGGAATCATGGGAACCTACGAGCAGTACTTC. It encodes CASSLAGLAGIMGTYEQYF.

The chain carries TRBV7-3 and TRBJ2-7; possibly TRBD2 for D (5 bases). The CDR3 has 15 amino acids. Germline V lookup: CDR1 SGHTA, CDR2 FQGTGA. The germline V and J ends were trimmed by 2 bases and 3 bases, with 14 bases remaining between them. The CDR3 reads CASSLFVGRGYEQYF. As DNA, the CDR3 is TGTGCCAGCAGCTTATTTGTCGGTCGGGGCTACGAGCAGTACTTC.

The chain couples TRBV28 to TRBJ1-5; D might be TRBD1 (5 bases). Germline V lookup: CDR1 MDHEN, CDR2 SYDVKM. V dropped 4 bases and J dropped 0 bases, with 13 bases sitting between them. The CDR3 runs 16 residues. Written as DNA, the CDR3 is TGTGCCAGCAGTTCAACGGACATCTATAGCAATCAGCCCCAGCATTTT. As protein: CASSSTDIYSNQPQHF.

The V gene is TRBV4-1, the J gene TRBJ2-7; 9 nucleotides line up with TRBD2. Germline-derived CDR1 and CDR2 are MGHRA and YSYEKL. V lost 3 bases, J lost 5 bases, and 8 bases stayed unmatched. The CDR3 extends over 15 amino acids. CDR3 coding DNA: TGCGCCAGCAGCCAGCCCCCTAGCGGGATCCACGAGCAGTACTTC. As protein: CASSQPPSGIHEQYF.

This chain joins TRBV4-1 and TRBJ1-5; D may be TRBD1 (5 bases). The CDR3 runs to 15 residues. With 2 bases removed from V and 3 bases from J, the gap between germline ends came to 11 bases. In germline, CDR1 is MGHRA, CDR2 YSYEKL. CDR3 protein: CASSQLGGTNQPQHF. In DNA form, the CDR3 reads TGCGCCAGCAGCCAACTAGGAGGGACCAATCAGCCCCAGCATTTT.

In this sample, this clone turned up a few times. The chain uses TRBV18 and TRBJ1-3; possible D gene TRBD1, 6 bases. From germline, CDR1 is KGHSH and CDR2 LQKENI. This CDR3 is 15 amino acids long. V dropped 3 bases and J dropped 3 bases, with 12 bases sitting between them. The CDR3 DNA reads TGTGCCAGCTCACCTAGAAACAGGGATGGAAACACCATATATTTT. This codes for CASSPRNRDGNTIYF.

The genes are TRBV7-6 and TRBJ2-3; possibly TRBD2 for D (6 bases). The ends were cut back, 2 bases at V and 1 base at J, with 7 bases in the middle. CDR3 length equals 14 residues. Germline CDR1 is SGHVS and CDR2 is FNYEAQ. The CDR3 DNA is TGTGCCAGCAGCTTAAGGGAGGGCACAGATACGCAGTATTTT. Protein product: CASSLREGTDTQYF.

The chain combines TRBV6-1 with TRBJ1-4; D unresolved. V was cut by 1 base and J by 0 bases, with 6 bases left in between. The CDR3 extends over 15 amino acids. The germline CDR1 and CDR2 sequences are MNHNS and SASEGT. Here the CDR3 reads CASSEGLATNEKLFF. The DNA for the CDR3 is TGTGCCAGCAGTGAAGGACTTGCAACTAATGAAAAACTGTTTTTT.

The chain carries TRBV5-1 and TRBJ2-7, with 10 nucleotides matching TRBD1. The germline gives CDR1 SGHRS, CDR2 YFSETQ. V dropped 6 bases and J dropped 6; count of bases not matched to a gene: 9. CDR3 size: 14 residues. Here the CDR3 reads CASKLGTGEGEQYF. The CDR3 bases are TGCGCCAGCAAACTGGGGACAGGGGAGGGCGAGCAGTACTTC.

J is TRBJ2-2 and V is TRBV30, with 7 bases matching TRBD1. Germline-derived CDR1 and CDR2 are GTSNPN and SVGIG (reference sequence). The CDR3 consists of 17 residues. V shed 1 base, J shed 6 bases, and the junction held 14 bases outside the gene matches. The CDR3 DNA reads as TGTGCCTGGAGTGACGAGACAGGGAGATATATGGCCGGGGAGCTGTTTTTT. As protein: CAWSDETGRYMAGELFF.

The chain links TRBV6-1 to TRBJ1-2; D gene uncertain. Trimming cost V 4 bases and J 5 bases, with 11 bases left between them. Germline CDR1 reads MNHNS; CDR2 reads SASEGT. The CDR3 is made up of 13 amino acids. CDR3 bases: TGTGCCAGCAGTGGGGAGGCTATTTATGGCTACACCTTC. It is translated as CASSGEAIYGYTF.

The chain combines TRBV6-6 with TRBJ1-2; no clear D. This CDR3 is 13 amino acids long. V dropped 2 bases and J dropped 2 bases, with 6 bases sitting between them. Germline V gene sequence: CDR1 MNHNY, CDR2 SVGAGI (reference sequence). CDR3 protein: CASSYGENYGYTF. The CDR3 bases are TGTGCCAGCAGTTACGGAGAGAACTATGGCTACACCTTC.

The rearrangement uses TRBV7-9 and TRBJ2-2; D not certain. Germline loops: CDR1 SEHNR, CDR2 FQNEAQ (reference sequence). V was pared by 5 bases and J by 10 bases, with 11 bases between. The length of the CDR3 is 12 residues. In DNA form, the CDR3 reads TGTGCCAGCAGCCAGGTTTGGGTGGAGCTGTTTTTT. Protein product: CASSQVWVELFF.